The 32 T cell receptor beta chains reported below all come from one sample, sequenced in a study of T cells expressing NK-cell markers (dated by TCRdb to 2020 to 2021). Receptor libraries were prepared by 5' RACE. The instrument given in TCRdb is Illumina HiSeq 2000. The reads underwent TCRdb reprocessing, giving one record for each CDR3 protein sequence and no DNA. This sample's listing comprises 250,000 or so distinct CDR3 sequences. Together, the top ten hold roughly 4.2% of the sample. The sample consisted of blood T cells: a sorted CD56 or NKG2C T cell subset, CD4+ or CD8+ T cells, or bulk PBMC T cells (not recorded which). These receptors originate from a woman between 18 and 75 years old in good health.

The chain employs TRBV7-9 and TRBJ2-5. CDR1 SEHNR and CDR2 FQNEAQ come from the germline V gene (reference sequence). This CDR3 region has 16 residues. CDR3 loop: CASSFLIGSLRETQYF. Filled out from reference TRBV7-9 and TRBJ2-5, the complete variable domain reads DTGVSQNPRHKITKRGQNVTFRCDPISEHNRLYWYRQTLGQGPEFLTYFQNEAQLEKSRLLSDRFSAERPKGSFSTLEIQRTEQGDSAMYLCASSFLIGSLRETQYFGPGTRLLVL.

The gene calls are TRBV6-5 and TRBJ2-5; checking the TCRdb D call of TRBD2 is not possible without DNA. CDR3 size: 15 residues. Per the germline V gene, CDR1 is MNHEY and CDR2 is SVGAGI. This CDR3 is CASSYGTGRAETQYF.

The chain employs TRBV7-6 and TRBJ2-7; lacking DNA, the TRBD2 call made by TCRdb goes unchecked. The germline gives CDR1 SGHVS, CDR2 FNYEAQ. The CDR3 length is 16 residues. The CDR3 region is CASSDEGTSGAYEQYF.

The V and J genes are TRBV21-1 and TRBJ2-2; there is no DNA to check the TCRdb D call of TRBD2. TRBV21-1 is a pseudogene. This CDR3 contains 15 residues. The CDR3 region is CASDGRRFNTGELFF.

This chain joins TRBV4-3 and TRBJ1-1; checking the TCRdb D call of TRBD1 is not possible without DNA. The CDR3 is 15 amino acids. The germline V gene encodes CDR1 LGHNA and CDR2 YSLEER. CDR3 sequence: CASSQEFAGMTEAFF.

The chain joins TRBV7-2 to TRBJ2-1; TCRdb's D call, TRBD2, is unchecked because there is no DNA. This CDR3 is built from 17 residues. Per the germline V gene, CDR1 is SGHTA and CDR2 is FQGNSA. CDR3 loop: CASSLILGTSGYNEQFF.

The chain couples TRBV12-3 or TRBV12-4 to TRBJ2-1; the TCRdb D gene call, TRBD2, has no DNA to confirm it. The CDR3 sequence is 15 residues long. The CDR3 here is CASSPRLAGGNEQFF.

The chain links TRBV5-5 to TRBJ2-1; absent DNA, TCRdb's TRBD1 call cannot be checked. In germline, CDR1 is SGHKS, CDR2 YYEKEE (reference sequence). The CDR3 is 15 residues long. The CDR3 is CASRLQGADNNEQFF.

The V gene is TRBV6-5, the J gene TRBJ2-3; checking the TCRdb D call of TRBD2 is not possible without DNA. This CDR3 spans 17 amino acids. Germline V gene lookup returns CDR1 MNHEY and CDR2 SVGAGI. The CDR3 region is CASSYSPGTSGADTQYF.

V is TRBV18 and J is TRBJ1-1. The CDR3 totals 15 residues. Germline V gene data show CDR1 as KGHSH and CDR2 as LQKENI. CDR3 loop: CASSEQGRDYTEAFF.

The rearrangement links TRBV7-2 to TRBJ2-5; TCRdb calls TRBD1, which cannot be checked without DNA. The CDR3 runs to 15 residues. The germline CDR1 and CDR2 sequences are SGHTA and FQGNSA. This CDR3 reads CASSLIRTAQETQYF.

This rearrangement joins TRBV6-1 to TRBJ1-1. The CDR3 loop spans 14 amino acids. Germline lookup yields CDR1 MNHNS and CDR2 SASEGT. This CDR3 is CASSEPGMNTEAFF.

The chain has TRBV5-6 and TRBJ2-7; TCRdb's D gene call, TRBD2, goes unchecked for lack of DNA. The germline V gene has CDR1 SGHDT and CDR2 YYEEEE. The CDR3 is made up of 16 amino acids. The CDR3 region is CASSAGTSGSYYEQYF. Full variable domain (outside the CDR3, taken from reference TRBV5-6 and TRBJ2-7): DAGVTQSPTHLIKTRGQQVTLRCSPKSGHDTVSWYQQALGQGPQFIFQYYEEEERQRGNFPDRFSGHQFPNYSSELNVNALLLGDSALYLCASSAGTSGSYYEQYFGPGTRLTVT.

This chain connects TRBV24-1 to TRBJ1-5; TCRdb gives TRBD1 as the D gene, but with no DNA this cannot be confirmed. The CDR3 is made up of 15 amino acids. Germline loops: CDR1 KGHDR, CDR2 SFDVKD. CDR3 residues: CATSDVREPNQPQHF.

The V call is TRBV30, the J call TRBJ2-3; TCRdb designates TRBD2, a call that cannot be tested without DNA. The CDR3 extends over 13 amino acids. Germline CDR1 GTSNPN, CDR2 SVGIG (reference sequence). CDR3 sequence: CAWGRDSTDTQYF.

The rearrangement joins TRBV7-2 to TRBJ2-2; TCRdb picks TRBD1, but there is no DNA to check that call. Germline values: CDR1 SGHTA, CDR2 FQGNSA. CDR3 length: 14 residues. CDR3 amino acids: CASSPRRPTGELFF.

This chain joins TRBV12-3 or TRBV12-4 and TRBJ2-1; TCRdb's assignment of TRBD1 cannot be checked, as there is no DNA. This CDR3 comprises 13 residues. The CDR3 protein is CASSFQGNGEQFF.

V and J are TRBV30 and TRBJ2-3; the TCRdb call, TRBD1, lacks DNA for checking. This CDR3 has 15 amino acids. Looked up from germline, CDR1 is GTSNPN and CDR2 is SVGIG (reference sequence). The CDR3 here is CAWSVLGGATDTQYF.

V and J are TRBV3-1 and TRBJ2-5; TCRdb reports TRBD2, a call that lacks DNA to check it against. The CDR3 is made up of 18 amino acids. Germline V gene sequence: CDR1 LGHDT, CDR2 YNNKEL (reference sequence). The CDR3 protein is CASSQGFSSLAGQETQYF.

This sequence joins TRBV27 and TRBJ2-1; TCRdb gives TRBD2 as the D gene, but with no DNA this cannot be confirmed. Per the germline V gene, CDR1 is MNHEY and CDR2 is SMNVEV (reference sequence). The CDR3 consists of 17 residues. CDR3 protein: CASSLEGGGISYNEQFF.

The chain uses TRBV5-1 and TRBJ2-5; no DNA is available, so the TRBD2 call from TCRdb remains unchecked. The CDR3 is 15 residues long. From germline, CDR1 is SGHRS and CDR2 YFSETQ. This CDR3 reads CASSLAGTQRETQYF.

The chain is built from TRBV3-1 and TRBJ1-5. From germline, CDR1 is LGHDT and CDR2 YNNKEL (reference sequence). This CDR3 region has 11 residues. The CDR3 protein is CASSGTGPQHF.

This chain uses TRBV19 with TRBJ2-1; TCRdb designates TRBD2, a call that cannot be tested without DNA. The CDR3 totals 15 residues. Germline lookup yields CDR1 LNHDA and CDR2 SQIVND (reference sequence). The CDR3 sequence: CASSILATLYNEQFF. The full variable domain, with the rest looked up from reference TRBV19 and TRBJ2-1, is DGGITQSPKYLFRKEGQNVTLSCEQNLNHDAMYWYRQDPGQGLRLIYYSQIVNDFQKGDIAEGYSVSREKKESFPLTVTSAQKNPTAFYLCASSILATLYNEQFFGPGTRLTVL.

The chain couples TRBV29-1 to TRBJ1-2; TCRdb calls TRBD1, which cannot be checked without DNA. The CDR3 consists of 13 residues. Germline CDR1 reads SQVTM; CDR2 reads ANQGSEA. The CDR3 sequence is CSASDSANYGYTF. The full variable domain, completed using reference TRBV29-1 and TRBJ1-2, is SAVISQKPSRDICQRGTSLTIQCQVDSQVTMMFWYRQQPGQSLTLIATANQGSEATYESGFVIDKFPISRPNLTFSTLTVSNMSPEDSSIYLCSASDSANYGYTFGSGTRLTVV.

The CDR3: CASRAGGELFF. The J gene is TRBJ2-2, the V gene TRBV10-2. The length of the CDR3 is 11 residues. The germline V gene encodes CDR1 WSHSY and CDR2 SAAADI.

The CDR3 loop reads CASSWGENTEAFF. The chain uses TRBV12-3 or TRBV12-4 and TRBJ1-1; TCRdb's D call of TRBD1 is untestable without DNA. The CDR3 extends over 13 amino acids.

The V and J genes are TRBV7-2 and TRBJ2-3; TCRdb designates TRBD1, a call that cannot be tested without DNA. The CDR3 spans 16 residues. CDR1 and CDR2 (germline): SGHTA, FQGNSA. CDR3 region: CASSPVVGRGVDTQYF.

The chain employs TRBV7-9 and TRBJ1-3. CDR1 SEHNR and CDR2 FQNEAQ come from the germline V gene (reference sequence). This CDR3 has 16 amino acids. CDR3 amino acids: CASSLLGPNAGNTIYF. Based on the CDR3 plus reference TRBV7-9 and TRBJ1-3, the full variable domain is DTGVSQNPRHKITKRGQNVTFRCDPISEHNRLYWYRQTLGQGPEFLTYFQNEAQLEKSRLLSDRFSAERPKGSFSTLEIQRTEQGDSAMYLCASSLLGPNAGNTIYFGEGSWLTVV.

The V call is TRBV5-1, the J call TRBJ2-3; with no DNA, the TCRdb D assignment of TRBD2 cannot be verified. This CDR3 has 17 amino acids. In germline, CDR1 is SGHRS, CDR2 YFSETQ. This CDR3 reads CASRQELAELYTDTQYF.

The rearrangement links TRBV20-1 to TRBJ1-5; the D call from TCRdb, TRBD1, cannot be confirmed without DNA. Looked up from germline, CDR1 is DFQATT and CDR2 is SNEGSKA (reference sequence). The length of the CDR3 is 17 residues. CDR3 residues: CSARVGRVGASNQPQHF.

The chain employs TRBV6-1 and TRBJ1-2; TCRdb indicates TRBD1, and absent DNA this call remains unverified. CDR1 and CDR2 (germline): MNHNS, SASEGT. This CDR3 spans 14 amino acids. CDR3 region: CASHLETGGYGYTF.

This chain uses TRBV5-4 with TRBJ2-2; TCRdb's D call, TRBD1, is unchecked because there is no DNA. This CDR3 spans 16 amino acids. Germline CDR1 SGHNT, CDR2 YYREEE (reference sequence). CDR3 loop: CASSLVGGAPKRELFF.